The next 25 T cell receptor beta chains were all read from a single sample in a study of shared clonotypes between healthy human individuals. The data were produced by immunoSEQ multiplex PCR, yet TCRdb's version contains in-frame clones alone and is incomplete. The sample yields more than 500,000 clones, around 96% seen once. The sequenced material came from naive CD4+ T cells sorted from blood. Subset noted: CD45RA+ positively selected. Every receptor here comes from a woman in her twenties or thirties in good health.

V is TRBV27 and J is TRBJ1-2, with 8 bases fitting TRBD1. This CDR3 has 15 amino acids. With V trimmed by 4 bases and J by 5 bases, 9 bases remained unmatched. Germline loops: CDR1 MNHEY, CDR2 SMNVEV (reference sequence). In nucleotides, the CDR3 is TGTGCCAGCAGTTCACCAGGACAGGGAGAGTATGGCTACACCTTC. It translates to CASSSPGQGEYGYTF.

This clone has only one observation. The chain links TRBV11-1 to TRBJ1-2; perhaps TRBD1 as D (5 bases). This CDR3 spans 14 amino acids. Trimming stripped 1 base from V and 4 bases from J, with 10 bases between. CDR1 SGHAT and CDR2 FQDESV come from the germline V gene (reference sequence). This CDR3 reads CASSLDQGSYGYTF. The CDR3 region has the DNA TGTGCCAGCAGCTTAGACCAGGGTTCCTATGGCTACACCTTC.

The rearrangement joins TRBV18 to TRBJ2-7; 7 bases line up with TRBD2. The CDR3 extends over 14 amino acids. CDR1 is KGHSH, CDR2 LQKENI, per germline. The junction had 4 bases not matched to a gene; V was cut back by 3 bases and J by 2 bases. The CDR3 nucleotides read TGTGCCAGCTCACCTTCCACTAGCGCCTACGAGCAGTACTTC. Encoded protein: CASSPSTSAYEQYF.

The V gene is TRBV28, the J gene TRBJ1-6; D might be TRBD1 (5 bases). Trimming took 5 bases from V and 6 from J, leaving 20 bases between them. Germline V lookup: CDR1 MDHEN, CDR2 SYDVKM. The CDR3 is made up of 17 amino acids. CDR3 DNA: TGTGCCAGCAGTGGGACGAGCTGGCTCGGCGGTAATTCACCCCTCCACTTT. It is translated as CASSGTSWLGGNSPLHF.

V and J are TRBV4-2 and TRBJ2-5, with D maybe TRBD1 (5 bases). The V end lost 2 bases, the J end lost 5 bases, and 15 bases lay between the germline ends. CDR3 size: 15 residues. The germline V gene encodes CDR1 LGHNA and CDR2 YNFKEQ. CDR3 nucleotide sequence: TGTGCCAGCAGCCAACCGGACAAGGCTGGGGAGACCCAGTACTTC. This sequence encodes CASSQPDKAGETQYF.

The J gene is TRBJ1-3, the V gene TRBV18; no reliable D call. V was pared by 6 bases and J by 0 bases, with 9 bases between. CDR1 is KGHSH, CDR2 LQKENI, per germline. The CDR3 is made up of 14 amino acids. This CDR3 is CASSRPDSGNTIYF. CDR3 DNA: TGTGCCAGCTCTCGACCGGACTCTGGAAACACCATATATTTT.

This chain connects TRBV6-5 to TRBJ1-1, with a weak D call TRBD1 (5 bases). Germline lookup yields CDR1 MNHEY and CDR2 SVGAGI. V was pared by 5 bases and J by 3 bases, with 16 bases between. The CDR3 extends over 15 amino acids. CDR3 DNA: TGTGCCAGCAGTCCACCCTGGGGGTCGCACACTGAAGCTTTCTTT. Residues: CASSPPWGSHTEAFF.

The J gene is TRBJ2-5, the V gene TRBV7-9, with 8 bases aligning to TRBD1. The trim removed 4 bases at V and 5 bases at J, leaving 12 bases unmatched. There are 16 residues in the CDR3. Germline CDR1 and CDR2: SEHNR and FQNEAQ (reference sequence). For the CDR3, the DNA is TGTGCCAGCAGCTCCCGACCCAGGGGGCAACACGAGACCCAGTACTTC. Amino acid sequence: CASSSRPRGQHETQYF.

V and J are TRBV5-1 and TRBJ1-1, with 7 nucleotides matching TRBD1. Germline V gives CDR1 SGHRS, CDR2 YFSETQ. The CDR3 sequence is 13 residues long. Trimming cost V 9 bases and J 1 base; bases outside gene matches: 6. Here the CDR3 reads CATRQGKNTEAFF. CDR3 DNA: TGCGCCACTCGACAGGGAAAGAACACTGAAGCTTTCTTT.

The chain combines TRBV4-1 with TRBJ2-2; no reliable D call. The V and J ends lost 0 bases and 1 base respectively, with 12 bases between them. Germline CDR1 MGHRA, CDR2 YSYEKL. The CDR3 consists of 17 residues. In nucleotides, the CDR3 is TGCGCCAGCAGCCAAGATTTCTTTCCCTTGAACACCGGGGAGCTGTTTTTT. It specifies CASSQDFFPLNTGELFF.

The V call is TRBV10-3, the J call TRBJ1-6; D unresolved. Germline V CDR1 and CDR2: ENHRY, SYGVKD. Trimming pared 4 bases from V and 5 bases from J, leaving 6 bases between. This CDR3 is built from 13 residues. The CDR3 loop reads CAISGQDNSPLHF. DNA of the CDR3: TGTGCCATCAGTGGGCAGGATAATTCACCCCTCCACTTT.

The CDR3 coding sequence is TGTGCCAGCAGTTTCCTCGCAGCTTACTCCTACAATGAGCAGTTCTTC. Its translation is CASSFLAAYSYNEQFF. The chain uses TRBV28 and TRBJ2-1; no clear D gene. There are 16 residues in the CDR3. CDR1 is MDHEN, CDR2 SYDVKM, per germline. V lost 3 bases and J lost 0, with 12 bases in between.

This clone occurred once. This CDR3 is CASSILSPGLGNTIYF. The CDR3 coding sequence is TGTGCCAGTAGTATCTTGTCACCCGGGCTTGGAAACACCATATATTTT. J is TRBJ1-3 and V is TRBV19, with D hard to call. The CDR3 consists of 16 residues. Germline V lookup: CDR1 LNHDA, CDR2 SQIVND (reference sequence). The V end was cut by 3 bases, the J end by 3 bases, with 15 bases between.

V usage is TRBV7-9 and J usage is TRBJ2-6; possibly TRBD1 for D (5 bases). Germline V gene data show CDR1 as SEHNR and CDR2 as FQNEAQ (reference sequence). V was pared by 5 bases and J by 5 bases, with 13 bases between. The CDR3 loop spans 15 amino acids. The CDR3: CASSVKTDRANVLTF. In DNA form, the CDR3 reads TGTGCCAGCAGCGTAAAGACAGATAGGGCCAACGTCCTGACTTTC.

In DNA, the CDR3 is TGCGCCAGCAGCTCACCCACAGGGGGCGTCGGGGAGCTGTTTTTT. It codes for CASSSPTGGVGELFF. The V call is TRBV5-1, the J call TRBJ2-2, with 9 bases lining up with TRBD1. The J segment lost 7 bases and the V segment lost 3 bases, leaving 7 bases of the junction unmatched. This CDR3 is 15 amino acids long. Germline loops: CDR1 SGHRS, CDR2 YFSETQ. The entire variable domain, with the rest obtained from reference TRBV5-1 and TRBJ2-2, is as follows: KAGVTQTPRYLIKTRGQQVTLSCSPISGHRSVSWYQQTPGQGLQFLFEYFSETQRNKGNFPGRFSGRQFSNSRSEMNVSTLELGDSALYLCASSSPTGGVGELFFGEGSRLTVL.

This chain links TRBV30 with TRBJ2-1; TRBD2 might be the D (5 bases). Germline V gene sequence: CDR1 GTSNPN, CDR2 SVGIG (reference sequence). The CDR3 runs 13 residues. Between the trimmed V and J ends, which lost 4 bases and 4 bases, there was a span of 11 bases. CDR3 protein: CAWNRGTYNEQFF. The CDR3, as DNA: TGTGCCTGGAACCGGGGTACTTACAATGAGCAGTTCTTC. Full variable domain (missing parts from reference TRBV30 and TRBJ2-1): SQTIHQWPATLVQPVGSPLSLECTVEGTSNPNLYWYRQAAGRGLQLLFYSVGIGQISSEVPQNLSASRPQDRQFILSSKKLLLSDSGFYLCAWNRGTYNEQFFGPGTRLTVL.

The V and J genes are TRBV7-7 and TRBJ2-2; a possible D gene is TRBD1 (6 bases). Germline-derived CDR1 and CDR2 are SSHAT and FNYEAQ (reference sequence). V was pared by 1 base and J by 1 base, with 13 bases between. This CDR3 is built from 17 residues. The CDR3 is CASSLGGDRWNTGELFF. CDR3 nucleotide sequence: TGTGCCAGCAGCTTAGGGGGAGACAGGTGGAACACCGGGGAGCTGTTTTTT.

V usage is TRBV19 and J usage is TRBJ2-1, with no clear D. CDR3 length: 13 residues. V was trimmed by 1 base and J by 10 bases, leaving 11 bases between them. Per the germline V gene, CDR1 is LNHDA and CDR2 is SQIVND (reference sequence). The CDR3 protein is CASSIGTRSEQFF. As DNA, the CDR3 is TGTGCCAGTAGTATAGGCACCCGCTCCGAGCAGTTCTTC. Together with reference TRBV19 and TRBJ2-1, the CDR3 gives the full variable domain: DGGITQSPKYLFRKEGQNVTLSCEQNLNHDAMYWYRQDPGQGLRLIYYSQIVNDFQKGDIAEGYSVSREKKESFPLTVTSAQKNPTAFYLCASSIGTRSEQFFGPGTRLTVL.

CDR3: CASSGQSLNEQFF. Here the CDR3 DNA reads TGTGCCAGCAGCGGACAGTCCCTGAATGAGCAGTTCTTC. The chain couples TRBV27 to TRBJ2-1, with TRBD1 as a possible D gene (6 bases). Between the trimmed V and J ends, which lost 6 bases and 7 bases, there was a span of 13 bases. CDR1 and CDR2 from the germline V gene are MNHEY and SMNVEV (reference sequence). The CDR3 runs 13 residues.

The chain employs TRBV28 and TRBJ2-7; either TRBD1 or TRBD2 may supply D (5 bases each). Per the germline V gene, CDR1 is MDHEN and CDR2 is SYDVKM. The V end lost 3 bases, the J end lost 0 bases, and 12 bases lay between the germline ends. CDR3 length: 15 residues. The chain's CDR3 is CASSFSGTNSYEQYF. The CDR3, as DNA: TGTGCCAGCAGTTTCTCCGGGACCAACTCCTACGAGCAGTACTTC.

The chain recombines TRBV5-1 with TRBJ1-1; possibly TRBD1 for D (6 bases). This CDR3 is built from 16 residues. V was shortened by 0 bases and J by 5 bases, with 17 bases between the two germline ends. Germline V gene data show CDR1 as SGHRS and CDR2 as YFSETQ. CDR3 amino acids: CASSLGYQGSRTEAFF. The CDR3 nucleotides read TGCGCCAGCAGCTTGGGGTATCAGGGGTCGAGGACTGAAGCTTTCTTT.

V gene TRBV5-1 combines with J gene TRBJ2-7; weak D call: TRBD1 (7 bases). The CDR3 consists of 15 residues. CDR1 is SGHRS, CDR2 YFSETQ, per germline. Deletions cut 4 bases from V and 5 bases from J, with 19 bases between. The CDR3 bases are TGCGCCAGCAGCCCGGGGGACAGACTGTTGCACGAGCAGTACTTC. It encodes CASSPGDRLLHEQYF. Full variable domain (remainder filled in from reference TRBV5-1 and TRBJ2-7): KAGVTQTPRYLIKTRGQQVTLSCSPISGHRSVSWYQQTPGQGLQFLFEYFSETQRNKGNFPGRFSGRQFSNSRSEMNVSTLELGDSALYLCASSPGDRLLHEQYFGPGTRLTVT.

This sequence joins TRBV5-1 and TRBJ1-1; D is uncertain. This CDR3 has 14 residues. Germline V CDR1 and CDR2: SGHRS, YFSETQ. Deletions cut 4 bases from V and 6 bases from J, with 16 bases between. The CDR3 nucleotides are TGCGCCAGCAGCCTGGGCGTTTTGGGCTCTGAAGCTTTCTTT. Translation: CASSLGVLGSEAFF.

The chain joins TRBV5-8 to TRBJ2-1, with unresolved D. CDR3 length: 14 residues. Trimming left V 0 bases short and J 2 bases short, with 6 bases between. Germline lookup yields CDR1 SGHTS and CDR2 YDEGEE. DNA for the CDR3: TGTGCCAGCAGCTTGGGGAGTCCCTACAATGAGCAGTTCTTC. The encoded protein is CASSLGSPYNEQFF.

This clone was found once. The rearrangement links TRBV28 to TRBJ2-5, with D possibly TRBD2 on 6 matching bases. With 2 bases removed from V and 11 bases from J, the gap between germline ends came to 21 bases. CDR3 size: 15 residues. Germline values: CDR1 MDHEN, CDR2 SYDVKM. The CDR3 nucleotides are TGTGCCAGCAGTTTAGTGGCTAGCGCCTATAGGGAGCAGTACTTC. Amino acid sequence: CASSLVASAYREQYF.